Listed below are T cell receptor beta chains from one sample, sequenced in a study of blood T cell repertoires in COVID-19. Sequenced by immunoSEQ multiplex PCR; TCRdb stores in-frame clones only, minus some. Among 250,000 to 300,000 clones listed, under 90% were seen once. The sample was peripheral blood. These receptors were collected from a woman aged 60-70 years with active or convalescent COVID-19. The CDR3 runs from the conserved cysteine through the conserved F or W. D genes are given only for firm matches. Some rows mark clone size as missing; the rest say once, few, many or name a class of expanded clone.

TGTGCCAGCAGCGTAGGGGGGACATTAAGCACAGATACGCAGTATTTT	CASSVGGTLSTDTQYF	TRBV9	TRBJ2-3	NA	once
TGTGCCAGCAGCTTGATACAGGGGAGGAATCAGCCCCAGCATTTT	CASSLIQGRNQPQHF	TRBV7-2	TRBJ1-5	TRBD1	NA
TGTGCCAGCAGCTCGCTTGGGACAGGGGGCTACGAGCAGTACTTC	CASSSLGTGGYEQYF	TRBV7-9	TRBJ2-7	TRBD1	few
TGTGCCAGCAGTCTGACAGGGAACACTGAAGCTTTCTTT	CASSLTGNTEAFF	TRBV6-2/TRBV6-3	TRBJ1-1	NA	NA
TGTGCTAGTGGTCTCCCGACAAATACGGCTAACTATGGCTACACCTTC	CASGLPTNTANYGYTF	TRBV12-5	TRBJ1-2	NA	once
TGTGCCAGTACCCGGAGGGTGTATAGCAATCAGCCCCAGCATTTT	CASTRRVYSNQPQHF	TRBV19	TRBJ1-5	NA	few
TGTGCCTGGAGTTTAGGACTAGCGGGGGGGCCTGACGAGCAGTACTTC	CAWSLGLAGGPDEQYF	TRBV30	TRBJ2-7	TRBD2	once
TGTGCCAGTAGTAGAGGGACATGGGAGAACACTGAAGCTTTCTTT	CASSRGTWENTEAFF	TRBV19	TRBJ1-1	NA	once
TGTGCCAGTGGCTTGGGACTAGCGGGGGCCGCAGATACGCAGTATTTT	CASGLGLAGAADTQYF	TRBV19	TRBJ2-3	TRBD2	NA
TGTGCCACCAGCAGAGGAACAGGGGGCGCCCCGAGCAATCAGCCCCAGCATTTT	CATSRGTGGAPSNQPQHF	TRBV15	TRBJ1-5	TRBD1	NA
TGTGCCTGGAGGGCCAGGGGGCGGCCCACTGAAGCTTTCTTT	CAWRARGRPTEAFF	TRBV30	TRBJ1-1	TRBD1	NA
TGTGCCAGCAGCTTGTCACACCATCAGCCCCAGCATTTT	CASSLSHHQPQHF	TRBV5-8	TRBJ1-5	NA	NA
TGTGCCAGCAGCTTCCGGGACACTGAAGCTTTCTTT	CASSFRDTEAFF	TRBV7-9	TRBJ1-1	NA	NA
TGTGCCAGCAGTTACCTCGGGACAGGGAACTACGAGCAGTACTTC	CASSYLGTGNYEQYF	TRBV6-2/TRBV6-3	TRBJ2-7	TRBD1	few
TGTGCCAGCTCACCACGCCAGGGGGGTGCCGGGGAGCTGTTTTTT	CASSPRQGGAGELFF	TRBV18	TRBJ2-2	NA	NA
TGTGCCAGCAGTTACTTAGGACAGGGTAGGAAAGAGACCCAGTACTTC	CASSYLGQGRKETQYF	TRBV6-5	TRBJ2-5	TRBD1	NA
TGTGCCAGCAGCCATCGATCGGGGATCGAGACCCAGTACTTC	CASSHRSGIETQYF	TRBV3-1/TRBV3-2	TRBJ2-5	NA	once
TGTGCCAGCAGTTCCGGCGGGGGGGAGGTTGTTGCGCAGTACTTC	CASSSGGGEVVAQYF	TRBV28	TRBJ2-7	TRBD2	NA
TGTGCCAGTAGTATTGGGCCCTATCAGCCCCAGCATTTT	CASSIGPYQPQHF	TRBV19	TRBJ1-5	NA	NA
TGCAGCGTTGAACTAAGGGGCAAAGGTGACAATGAGCAGTTCTTC	CSVELRGKGDNEQFF	TRBV29-1	TRBJ2-1	NA	NA
TGCGCCAGCAGCCAAACATACAATGAGCAGTTCTTC	CASSQTYNEQFF	TRBV4-1	TRBJ2-1	NA	NA
TGTGCCAGCAGTGCAAGTCCCGGGACAGGGCTCGGGTACGAGCAGTACTTC	CASSASPGTGLGYEQYF	TRBV25-1	TRBJ2-7	TRBD1	NA
TGTGCCAGCAGCCAAGATTCTAGCGGGGGGCAACAAGAGACCCAGTACTTC	CASSQDSSGGQQETQYF	TRBV3-1/TRBV3-2	TRBJ2-5	TRBD2	NA
TGCACCAGCAGCCAACGCGGGGGGCGAACAGATACGCAGTATTTT	CTSSQRGGRTDTQYF	TRBV1	TRBJ2-3	NA	NA
TGCGCCAGCAGCTTAGGCGGGGTGTCGAACACCGGGGAGCTGTTTTTT	CASSLGGVSNTGELFF	TRBV5-1	TRBJ2-2	NA	few
TGTGCCAGTAGTATGGACAGGTCGGTTATAGTCGCTCAGCCCCAGCATTTT	CASSMDRSVIVAQPQHF	TRBV19	TRBJ1-5	TRBD1	NA
TGCAGCGTTGAGGGGGCAGCCCCTGGGAAACTGTTTTTT	CSVEGAAPGKLFF	TRBV29-1	TRBJ1-4	NA	NA